Listed here are 31 T cell receptor beta chains from one sample, sequenced in a study of blood T cell repertoires in COVID-19. Assay used: immunoSEQ multiplex PCR; TCRdb lists only in-frame clones, some missing. The sample lists 210,000 or so clones, 80% seen once, with roughly 5% in the top ten. Sequenced: peripheral blood. These receptors were taken from a human donor in a cohort sampled during active COVID-19.

CDR3 nucleotide sequence: TGTGCCAGCAGTTTTGGTTTAGGGAGCTCCTACGAGCAGTACTTC. Translated: CASSFGLGSSYEQYF. V gene TRBV28 combines with J gene TRBJ2-7; possible D gene TRBD2, 5 bases. Germline CDR1 MDHEN, CDR2 SYDVKM. The CDR3 is 15 residues long. Deletions cut 3 bases from V and 0 bases from J, with 12 bases between.

This clone was seen a handful of times. The V and J genes are TRBV6-6 and TRBJ1-1; no firm D call. Germline loops: CDR1 MNHNY, CDR2 SVGAGI (reference sequence). The CDR3 totals 14 residues. V was shortened by 6 bases and J by 4 bases, with 15 bases between the two germline ends. The DNA of the CDR3 is TGTGCCAGCAGCCCCTCCGGGTTGTTCACTGAAGCTTTCTTT. Its protein product is CASSPSGLFTEAFF.

J is TRBJ2-7 and V is TRBV3-1 (or the pseudogene TRBV3-2); 9 bases map to TRBD1. V trimming: 1 base; J trimming: 4 bases; junction bases outside the gene matches: 8. The CDR3 is 16 amino acids. Germline CDR1 LGHDT, CDR2 YNNKEL (reference sequence). CDR3 bases: TGTGCCAGCAGCCAAGCCGGACAGGGGCGGGATTACGAGCAGTACTTC. As protein: CASSQAGQGRDYEQYF.

The chain has TRBV6-5 and TRBJ2-7; 12 bases line up with TRBD2. Trimming took 5 bases from V and 3 from J; bases not matched to a gene: 5. The CDR3 extends over 15 amino acids. Germline CDR1 is MNHEY and CDR2 is SVGAGI. DNA of the CDR3: TGTGCCAGCAGTCCACTAGCGGGAGGAGGCTACGAGCAGTACTTC. Translating gives CASSPLAGGGYEQYF.

This sequence joins TRBV5-8 and TRBJ2-7; 9 nucleotides agree with TRBD2. This CDR3 spans 17 amino acids. V was clipped by 1 base and J by 0 bases; unmatched bases: 8. Germline V lookup: CDR1 SGHTS, CDR2 YDEGEE. CDR3 nucleotides: TGTGCCAGCAGCTTGTTGGGACTAGCCCATTACTCCTACGAGCAGTACTTC. Amino acid sequence: CASSLLGLAHYSYEQYF.

The chain uses TRBV7-6 and TRBJ2-3, with 11 nucleotides matching TRBD2. J lost 4 bases, V lost 3 bases, and 15 bases had no gene match. The CDR3 is 19 amino acids. Germline assignment: CDR1 SGHVS and CDR2 FNYEAQ. The CDR3 loop reads CASSFRPIVAGGPSDTQYF. In nucleotides, the CDR3 is TGTGCCAGCAGCTTCCGTCCTATTGTAGCGGGAGGGCCCTCAGATACGCAGTATTTT.

The V gene is TRBV2, the J gene TRBJ2-3; 8 bases agree with TRBD2. The trim removed 6 bases at V and 0 bases at J, leaving 5 bases unmatched. CDR1 SNHLY and CDR2 FYNNEI come from the germline V gene. CDR3 length equals 15 residues. The CDR3 coding sequence is TGTGCCAGCAGGAGAGCGGGAGCTAGCACAGATACGCAGTATTTT. Protein: CASRRAGASTDTQYF.

The chain joins TRBV7-7 to TRBJ2-5, with a possible D match to TRBD2 (6 bases). V gave up 5 bases and J gave up 7 bases, with 17 bases separating them. Germline V CDR1 and CDR2: SSHAT, FNYEAQ (reference sequence). The CDR3 is made up of 14 amino acids. CDR3 region: CASSHERVSGTQYF. CDR3 bases: TGTGCCAGCAGCCACGAGCGGGTATCGGGGACCCAGTACTTC.

In the case of this clone: Within the sample, other DNA sequences also encode this same CDR3. This chain joins TRBV18 and TRBJ2-7, with D possibly TRBD1 on 5 matching bases. With 3 bases removed from V and 2 bases from J, the gap between germline ends came to 8 bases. Germline assignment: CDR1 KGHSH and CDR2 LQKENI. The CDR3 sequence is 13 residues long. CDR3 sequence reads: CASSPRQTYEQYF. The DNA for the CDR3 is TGTGCCAGCTCACCCCGACAGACCTACGAGCAGTACTTC. The whole variable domain, filled in from reference TRBV18 and TRBJ2-7, reads NAGVMQNPRHLVRRRGQEARLRCSPMKGHSHVYWYRQLPEEGLKFMVYLQKENIIDESGMPKERFSAEFPKEGPSILRIQQVVRGDSAAYFCASSPRQTYEQYFGPGTRLTVT.

This clone turned up a few times. Written as DNA, the CDR3 is TGTGCCAGCAGCTTAAGCGGGGCGACAGGGGGAGCTTTCTTT. It is translated as CASSLSGATGGAFF. The chain links TRBV7-9 to TRBJ1-1, with 9 bases aligning to TRBD1. V shed 2 bases, J shed 10 bases, and the junction held 8 bases outside the gene matches. CDR3 size: 14 residues. CDR1 and CDR2 (germline): SEHNR, FQNEAQ (reference sequence).

The gene calls are TRBV19 and TRBJ1-2; the match to TRBD1 covers 9 bases. Trimming cost V 5 bases and J 4 bases; bases outside gene matches: 11. Germline values: CDR1 LNHDA, CDR2 SQIVND (reference sequence). The CDR3 extends over 16 amino acids. DNA of the CDR3: TGTGCCAGTAGTCACCGGGACAGGGCGCTCCTCTATGGCTACACCTTC. This translates into CASSHRDRALLYGYTF.

There are a few counts of this clone. The chain carries TRBV19 and TRBJ1-5, with TRBD1 matching over 8 bases. CDR1 LNHDA and CDR2 SQIVND come from the germline V gene (reference sequence). The CDR3 has 16 residues. J gave up 1 base and V 7 bases, and 9 bases lay outside the gene matches. The CDR3 nucleotides read TGTGCCAGTACCCCCTACCGGGACAGGAGCAATCAGCCCCAGCATTTT. Amino acid sequence: CASTPYRDRSNQPQHF.

Only a few counts were recorded for this clone. This sequence joins TRBV28 and TRBJ2-7, with a possible D match to TRBD1 (6 bases). This CDR3 has 12 residues. Deletions cut 5 bases from V and 3 bases from J, with 8 bases between. CDR1 MDHEN and CDR2 SYDVKM come from the germline V gene. DNA of the CDR3: TGTGCCAGCAGTACAGGGTACTACGAGCAGTACTTC. Protein sequence: CASSTGYYEQYF.

This sequence joins TRBV6-5 and TRBJ2-6; no firm D call. Trimming shortened V by 5 bases and J by 0 bases, and 8 bases separated the two germline ends. The CDR3 has 15 amino acids. From germline, CDR1 is MNHEY and CDR2 SVGAGI. CDR3: CASSPRSSGANVLTF. DNA for the CDR3: TGTGCCAGCAGTCCTAGGTCCTCTGGGGCCAACGTCCTGACTTTC.

In nucleotides, the CDR3 is TGTGCCAGCAGTTTTCAGAGGACTGAGCAGTACTTC. It encodes CASSFQRTEQYF. This chain uses TRBV6-6 with TRBJ2-7; D may be TRBD2 (5 bases). The germline gives CDR1 MNHNY, CDR2 SVGAGI (reference sequence). The CDR3 spans 12 residues. V was trimmed by 4 bases and J by 7 bases, leaving 11 bases between them.

The chain joins TRBV25-1 to TRBJ2-5, with D possibly matching TRBD1 (6 bases). V shed 1 base and J shed 2 bases, with 14 bases lying between them. Germline CDR1 MGHDK, CDR2 SYGVNS. CDR3 size: 16 residues. The CDR3 protein is CASSEWGRGAQETQYF. CDR3 in DNA: TGTGCCAGCAGTGAATGGGGCAGGGGAGCTCAAGAGACCCAGTACTTC.

The chain combines TRBV30 with TRBJ1-1; no clear D gene. V shed 5 bases and J shed 2 bases, with 9 bases lying between them. This CDR3 region has 12 residues. CDR1 is GTSNPN and CDR2 is SVGIG in the germline V gene (reference sequence). The CDR3 DNA reads TGTGCCTGGCTCGGGAGCAACACTGAAGCTTTCTTT. Its protein is CAWLGSNTEAFF.

This chain connects TRBV3-1 (or the pseudogene TRBV3-2) to TRBJ1-6; TRBD1 might be the D (5 bases). This CDR3 is 17 amino acids long. Trimming removed 4 bases at V and 0 bases at J, with 13 bases between. Germline V gene data show CDR1 as LGHDT and CDR2 as YNNKEL (reference sequence). CDR3 sequence: CASSLGRVSSYNSPLHF. The CDR3 coding sequence is TGTGCCAGCAGCCTTGGCAGGGTGAGCTCCTATAATTCACCCCTCCACTTT.

The J gene is TRBJ2-7, the V gene TRBV6-5; TRBD2 matches at 9 bases. Germline CDR1 reads MNHEY; CDR2 reads SVGAGI. The trim removed 3 bases at V and 2 bases at J, leaving 5 bases unmatched. This CDR3 is 15 amino acids long. The CDR3 DNA sequence: TGTGCCAGCAGTTATTTCGCGGGAGGGGCCTACGAGCAGTACTTC. Residues: CASSYFAGGAYEQYF.

This clone was picked up one time. The J gene is TRBJ2-1, the V gene TRBV9; 8 bases match TRBD1. There are 15 residues in the CDR3. The trim removed 4 bases at V and 2 bases at J, leaving 5 bases unmatched. Germline assignment: CDR1 SGDLS and CDR2 YYNGEE. The CDR3 nucleotides are TGTGCCAGCAGCTCCGGGACAGGCCCCTACAATGAGCAGTTCTTC. It yields the protein CASSSGTGPYNEQFF.

J is TRBJ2-2 and V is TRBV12-5, with TRBD2 identical over 12 bases. CDR1 and CDR2 (germline): LGHNT, FRNRAP. The CDR3 extends over 18 amino acids. V lost 1 base and J lost 1; bases outside the gene matches: 4. The CDR3, as DNA: TGTGCTAGTGGTTTGGACCCGACTAGCGGGAGGAACACCGGGGAGCTGTTTTTT. This translates into CASGLDPTSGRNTGELFF.

The chain carries TRBV28 and TRBJ2-7, with a tentative D call TRBD2 (7 bases). This CDR3 spans 14 amino acids. Looked up from germline, CDR1 is MDHEN and CDR2 is SYDVKM. The ends were cut back, 2 bases at V and 2 bases at J, with 10 bases in the middle. As DNA, the CDR3 is TGTGCCAGCAGTTTAGCGGGGGACACCTACGAGCAGTACTTC. Amino acids: CASSLAGDTYEQYF.

The genes are TRBV27 and TRBJ2-7; 7 bases agree with TRBD2. Germline V CDR1 and CDR2: MNHEY, SMNVEV (reference sequence). The CDR3 has 15 amino acids. The trim removed 5 bases at V and 2 bases at J, leaving 9 bases unmatched. CDR3 residues: CASSPRLAAAYEQYF. DNA for the CDR3: TGTGCCAGCAGTCCCCGACTAGCCGCTGCCTACGAGCAGTACTTC.

This chain connects TRBV28 to TRBJ2-1, with a tentative D call TRBD2 (5 bases). CDR1 and CDR2 (germline): MDHEN, SYDVKM. The CDR3 has 12 residues. V was shortened by 6 bases and J by 9 bases, with 12 bases between the two germline ends. CDR3 region: CASSLTGFEQFF. The CDR3 DNA is TGTGCCAGCAGCCTGACGGGATTTGAGCAGTTCTTC.

In nucleotides, the CDR3 is TGTGCCAGCAGCTTGGTCAGGGAAGAGACCCAGTACTTC. Its protein is CASSLVREETQYF. The chain combines TRBV7-2 with TRBJ2-5, with a weak D call TRBD1 (5 bases). The CDR3 spans 13 residues. Trimming cost V 3 bases and J 3 bases, with 8 bases left between them. Germline assignment: CDR1 SGHTA and CDR2 FQGNSA.

The CDR3 coding sequence is TGTGCCAGCAGCTTAAGAGGGGGGGACAATTCACCCCTCCACTTT. Translated, it gives CASSLRGGDNSPLHF. The chain couples TRBV7-3 to TRBJ1-6, with a weak D call TRBD1 (6 bases). The CDR3 has 15 residues. In germline, CDR1 is SGHTA, CDR2 FQGTGA. Trimming removed 1 base from V and 7 bases from J, with 11 bases in between. The variable domain in full, with the rest retrieved from reference TRBV7-3 and TRBJ1-6, is GAGVSQTPSNKVTEKGKYVELRCDPISGHTALYWYRQSLGQGPEFLIYFQGTGAADDSGLPNDRFFAVRPEGSVSTLKIQRTERGDSAVYLCASSLRGGDNSPLHFGNGTRLTVT.

The CDR3 DNA is TGTGCCAGAGGAGGGACTAGCGGGAGGGCCGGCTTAGATACGCAGTATTTT. The encoded protein is CARGGTSGRAGLDTQYF. The chain employs TRBV6-4 and TRBJ2-3, with 16 bases lining up with TRBD2. The CDR3 totals 17 residues. Per the germline V gene, CDR1 is MRHNA and CDR2 is SNTAGT. After removal of 9 bases from V and 5 bases from J, the junction contained 11 bases not matched to a gene.

The CDR3 spells CASSLALAGDGQYF. The CDR3 DNA reads TGTGCCAGCAGCTTGGCACTAGCGGGAGACGGGCAGTACTTC. This chain links TRBV5-4 with TRBJ2-7; 11 bases fit TRBD2. V gave up 0 bases and J gave up 9 bases; unmatched junction bases: 5. The CDR3 totals 14 residues. Germline V CDR1 and CDR2: SGHNT, YYREEE (reference sequence).

The chain links TRBV10-2 to TRBJ2-7; 13 nucleotides line up with TRBD2. Losses at the gene ends were 7 bases for V and 4 bases for J; bases not matched to a gene: 7. The CDR3 runs 15 residues. CDR1 and CDR2 from the germline V gene are WSHSY and SAAADI. The CDR3 spells CASMALAGGPYEQYF. The CDR3 DNA reads TGCGCCAGCATGGCACTAGCGGGAGGGCCATACGAGCAGTACTTC.

V usage is TRBV13 and J usage is TRBJ2-2, with D possibly TRBD1 on 5 matching bases. The germline V gene has CDR1 PRHDT and CDR2 FYEKMQ (reference sequence). The CDR3 covers 18 residues. Trimming took 0 bases from V and 0 from J, leaving 14 bases between them. In DNA, the CDR3 is TGTGCCAGCAGCTTAGGCCCTCCGGACAACGCGAACACCGGGGAGCTGTTTTTT. Residues: CASSLGPPDNANTGELFF.

The rearrangement uses TRBV5-5 and TRBJ2-1, with TRBD2 matching 10 bases. Germline loops: CDR1 SGHKS, CDR2 YYEKEE (reference sequence). V lost 3 bases and J lost 4; bases outside the gene matches: 4. This CDR3 contains 15 residues. The CDR3 here is CASSSGTSAYNEQFF. The CDR3 nucleotides read TGTGCCAGCAGCTCCGGGACTAGCGCGTACAATGAGCAGTTCTTC.